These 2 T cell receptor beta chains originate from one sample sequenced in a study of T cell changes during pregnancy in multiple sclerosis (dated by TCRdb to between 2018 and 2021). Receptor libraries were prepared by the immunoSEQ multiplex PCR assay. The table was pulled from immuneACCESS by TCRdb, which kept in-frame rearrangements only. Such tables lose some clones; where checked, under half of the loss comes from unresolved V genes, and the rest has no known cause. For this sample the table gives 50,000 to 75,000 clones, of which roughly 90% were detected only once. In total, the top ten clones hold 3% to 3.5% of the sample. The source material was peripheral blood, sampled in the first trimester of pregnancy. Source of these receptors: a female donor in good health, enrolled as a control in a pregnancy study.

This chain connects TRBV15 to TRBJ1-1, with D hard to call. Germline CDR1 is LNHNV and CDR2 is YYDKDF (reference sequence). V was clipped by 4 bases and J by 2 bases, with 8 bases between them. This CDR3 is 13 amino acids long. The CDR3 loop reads CATSNRGNTEAFF. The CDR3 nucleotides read TGTGCCACCAGCAATCGGGGAAACACTGAAGCTTTCTTT.

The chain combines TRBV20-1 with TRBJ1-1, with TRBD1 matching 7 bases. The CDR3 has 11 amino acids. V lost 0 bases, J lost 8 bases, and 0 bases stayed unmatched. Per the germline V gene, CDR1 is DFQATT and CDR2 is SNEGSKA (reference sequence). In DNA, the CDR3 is TGCAGTGCTAGAGAGGACAGGGAAGCTTTCTTT. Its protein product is CSAREDREAFF.